This T cell receptor (beta chain) was found in a study of long-term antiretroviral therapy in people with HIV. Sequencing relied on immunoSEQ assay v3.0, run at survey level. Researchers set sequencing to target roughly 35,000-55,000 T-cell genomes per sample. Generated by immunoSEQ multiplex PCR, the TCRdb table keeps only in-frame clones and is missing some. The sample includes 15,000 or so clones, around 90% of them seen just once. This CDR3 has 15 residues. Germline V gene lookup returns CDR1 MDHEN and CDR2 SYDVKM. V dropped 5 bases and J dropped 4 bases, with 15 bases sitting between them. The rearrangement uses TRBV28 and TRBJ2-1; D perhaps matches TRBD1 (5 bases). The sample consisted of unsorted PBMCs, taken 6.2 years after starting antiretroviral therapy. This sequence originates from a man in his forties or fifties with HIV. The CDR3 nucleotides read TGTGCCAGCAGTCCCGCCAGGGCAGGGTACAATGAGCAGTTCTTC. This codes for CASSPARAGYNEQFF.